The clone carrying this T cell receptor (beta chain) was seen ten or more times. This sample is drawn from a study of molecular identifiers for immune sequencing clone quantification. TCRdb re-analysed the PCR reads in MiXCR, keeping a single row per CDR3 protein. The sample includes about 320,000 distinct CDR3 sequences, about 22% seen only once; the top ten take 0.81%. Germline V CDR1 and CDR2: DFQATT, SNEGSKA (reference sequence). The CDR3 has 13 amino acids. V dropped 0 bases and J dropped 4 bases, with 7 bases sitting between them. RNA fractions of 10%, 30% or 50% and about 19,000 to 1,100,000 sorted cells were the source of naive CD8 libraries.

The sequenced sample consisted of naive CD8+ T cells from blood, with Jurkat cell RNA spiked in. The subset: FACS-sorted CD8+CD4-CCR7+CD45RA+ naive T cells. The receptor comes from a human donor in good health. Some libraries in this study had Jurkat cell RNA spiked in. The rearrangement joins TRBV20-1 to TRBJ2-4; D remains ambiguous. CDR3 sequence reads: CSARDGDKNIQYF. Written as DNA, the CDR3 is TGCAGTGCTAGAGACGGAGATAAAAACATTCAGTACTTC.